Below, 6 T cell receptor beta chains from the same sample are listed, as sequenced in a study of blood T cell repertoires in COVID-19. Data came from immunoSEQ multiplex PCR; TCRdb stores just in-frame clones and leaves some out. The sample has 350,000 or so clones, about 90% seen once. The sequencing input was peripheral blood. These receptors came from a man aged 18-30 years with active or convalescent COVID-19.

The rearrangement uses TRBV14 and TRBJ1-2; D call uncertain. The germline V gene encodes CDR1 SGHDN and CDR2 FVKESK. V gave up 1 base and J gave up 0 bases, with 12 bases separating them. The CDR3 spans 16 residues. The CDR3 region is CASSQGKERTNYGYTF. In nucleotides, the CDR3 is TGTGCCAGCAGCCAAGGAAAGGAGCGGACTAACTATGGCTACACCTTC.

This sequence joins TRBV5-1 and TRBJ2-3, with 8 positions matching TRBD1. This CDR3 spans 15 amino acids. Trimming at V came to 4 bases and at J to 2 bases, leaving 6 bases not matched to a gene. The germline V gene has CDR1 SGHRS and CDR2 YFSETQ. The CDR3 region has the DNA TGCGCCAGCAGCAGGAGGACAGGGACCACAGATACGCAGTATTTT. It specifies CASSRRTGTTDTQYF.

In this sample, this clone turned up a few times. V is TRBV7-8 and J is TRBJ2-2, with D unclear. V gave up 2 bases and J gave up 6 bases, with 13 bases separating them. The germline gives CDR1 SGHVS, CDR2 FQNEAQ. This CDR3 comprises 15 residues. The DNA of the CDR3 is TGTGCCAGCAGCTTACTCCCCTCCCCCCCCGGGGAGCTGTTTTTT. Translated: CASSLLPSPPGELFF.

CDR3 coding DNA: TGTGCCAGTAGTCCGCGGACAGGGGGCGAGTACGAGCAGTACTTC. Its protein product is CASSPRTGGEYEQYF. The V and J genes are TRBV19 and TRBJ2-7; TRBD1 matches at 11 bases. The V gene end was trimmed by 5 bases and the J gene end by 4 bases; junction bases not matched to a gene: 7. The V gene's germline CDR1 is LNHDA and CDR2 SQIVND (reference sequence). This CDR3 has 15 residues.

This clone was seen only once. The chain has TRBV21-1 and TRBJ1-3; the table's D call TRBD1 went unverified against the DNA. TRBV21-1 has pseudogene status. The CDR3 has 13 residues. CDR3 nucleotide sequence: TGTGCCAGCAGTCAGGGAATAGAAAACACCATATATTTT. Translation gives CASSQGIENTIYF.

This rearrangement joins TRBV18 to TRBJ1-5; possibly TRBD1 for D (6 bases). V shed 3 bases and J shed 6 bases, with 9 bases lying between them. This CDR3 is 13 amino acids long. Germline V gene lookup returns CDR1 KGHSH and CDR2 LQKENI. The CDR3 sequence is CASSPDSFQPQHF. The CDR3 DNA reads TGTGCCAGCTCACCGGACAGCTTTCAGCCCCAGCATTTT.